A single sample gave rise to the 19 T cell receptor beta chains below, sequenced in a study of cytotoxic CD8 clonotypes in ibrutinib-treated CLL. The data were produced by immunoSEQ multiplex PCR, yet TCRdb's version contains in-frame clones alone and is incomplete. This sample has approximately 46,000 clones; almost 70% occur once, and the top ten carry roughly 13%. Sequenced here: PBMCs, sampled after 12 months of ibrutinib treatment. These receptors came from a human donor with chronic lymphocytic leukemia.

The chain links TRBV5-8 to TRBJ1-1; 9 bases align to TRBD1. Unmatched junction bases numbered 7, after V lost 2 bases and J lost 11 bases. The CDR3 runs 13 residues. Germline CDR1 reads SGHTS; CDR2 reads YDEGEE. This CDR3 is CASSFRDRVKAFF. CDR3 DNA sequence: TGTGCCAGCAGCTTCCGGGACAGGGTTAAGGCTTTCTTT. The whole variable domain, filled in from reference TRBV5-8 and TRBJ1-1, reads EAGVTQSPTHLIKTRGQQATLRCSPISGHTSVYWYQQALGLGLQFLLWYDEGEERNRGNFPPRFSGRQFPNYSSELNVNALELEDSALYLCASSFRDRVKAFFGQGTRLTVV.

The V call is TRBV19, the J call TRBJ2-5; 7 bases align to TRBD2. From germline, CDR1 is LNHDA and CDR2 SQIVND (reference sequence). Trimming cost V 5 bases and J 5 bases; bases outside gene matches: 8. The CDR3 covers 14 residues. The CDR3 protein is CASSPRLGGETQYF. CDR3 nucleotide sequence: TGTGCCAGTAGTCCTAGACTGGGGGGGGAGACCCAGTACTTC.

The J gene is TRBJ2-2, the V gene TRBV11-2; TRBD1 matches at 10 bases. This CDR3 is built from 17 residues. Germline V CDR1 and CDR2: SGHAT, FQNNGV. V was pared by 5 bases and J by 6 bases, with 12 bases of the junction left unmatched. This CDR3 is CASSITSDRGRAGELFF. The DNA for the CDR3 is TGTGCCAGCAGCATAACCTCCGACAGGGGGCGCGCCGGGGAGCTGTTTTTT.

The rearrangement links TRBV14 to TRBJ2-3; 13 nucleotides line up with TRBD2. The germline CDR1 and CDR2 sequences are SGHDN and FVKESK. V was pared by 0 bases and J by 2 bases, with 8 bases of the junction left unmatched. This CDR3 contains 19 residues. The CDR3 region has the DNA TGTGCCAGCAGCCAAGACCGCCCGGGACTAGCGGGGATCACAGATACGCAGTATTTT. Amino acids: CASSQDRPGLAGITDTQYF.

The chain recombines TRBV10-2 with TRBJ2-3; 12 bases align to TRBD2. The trim removed 6 bases at V and 3 bases at J, leaving 13 bases unmatched. Germline CDR1 reads WSHSY; CDR2 reads SAAADI. The CDR3 has 18 amino acids. The CDR3 DNA sequence: TGCGCCAGCAGGCTAACTAGCGGGAGGAAGAAGGGGACAGATACGCAGTATTTT. This sequence encodes CASRLTSGRKKGTDTQYF.

The chain combines TRBV30 with TRBJ2-3; D is unclear. The ends were cut back, 0 bases at V and 2 bases at J, with 9 bases in the middle. The CDR3 has 14 amino acids. From germline, CDR1 is GTSNPN and CDR2 SVGIG (reference sequence). CDR3 sequence: CAWSVSKATDTQYF. The CDR3 DNA reads as TGTGCCTGGAGTGTAAGTAAGGCCACAGATACGCAGTATTTT. The whole variable domain, remainder taken from reference TRBV30 and TRBJ2-3, is SQTIHQWPATLVQPVGSPLSLECTVEGTSNPNLYWYRQAAGRGLQLLFYSVGIGQISSEVPQNLSASRPQDRQFILSSKKLLLSDSGFYLCAWSVSKATDTQYFGPGTRLTVL.

The genes are TRBV5-1 and TRBJ1-1, with D possibly matching TRBD1 (5 bases). V gave up 2 bases and J gave up 4 bases, with 9 bases separating them. Germline CDR1 is SGHRS and CDR2 is YFSETQ. CDR3 length: 13 amino acids. CDR3 loop: CASSFWGGTEAFF. CDR3 in DNA: TGCGCCAGCAGCTTTTGGGGGGGCACTGAAGCTTTCTTT.

The CDR3 spells CASRLTYEQYF. CDR3 nucleotides: TGTGCCAGCAGACTTACCTACGAGCAGTACTTC. The V and J genes are TRBV11-2 and TRBJ2-7; the D is unclear. Between the trimmed V and J ends, which lost 6 bases and 2 bases, there was a span of 5 bases. CDR1 and CDR2 from the germline V gene are SGHAT and FQNNGV. This CDR3 is 11 amino acids long.

The chain joins TRBV27 to TRBJ2-7; tentatively, D is TRBD2 (6 bases). V was trimmed by 5 bases and J by 7 bases, leaving 21 bases between them. CDR1 and CDR2 (germline): MNHEY, SMNVEV (reference sequence). This CDR3 comprises 15 residues. DNA for the CDR3: TGTGCCAGCAGTCCCCGTCCTACGGGGGTGGAAGAGCAGTACTTC. Translation gives CASSPRPTGVEEQYF.

The V gene is TRBV9, the J gene TRBJ2-3, with D perhaps being TRBD1 or TRBD2 (5 bases each). The V and J ends lost 4 bases and 2 bases respectively, with 14 bases between them. Germline-derived CDR1 and CDR2 are SGDLS and YYNGEE. There are 15 residues in the CDR3. CDR3 residues: CASSPLSGTTDTQYF. As DNA, the CDR3 is TGTGCCAGCAGCCCTCTCTCCGGGACCACAGATACGCAGTATTTT.

The V call is TRBV7-8, the J call TRBJ1-1; no firm D call. This CDR3 spans 13 amino acids. CDR1 is SGHVS and CDR2 is FQNEAQ in the germline V gene. Trimming stripped 5 bases from V and 1 base from J, with 8 bases between. The CDR3 here is CASSRGSNTEAFF. DNA for the CDR3: TGTGCCAGCAGCCGCGGATCGAACACTGAAGCTTTCTTT.

This clone was picked up a small number of times. V usage is TRBV7-8 and J usage is TRBJ2-1; D is unclear. The CDR3 has 14 residues. The V gene's germline CDR1 is SGHVS and CDR2 FQNEAQ. V shed 5 bases and J shed 7 bases, with 15 bases lying between them. The CDR3 spells CASSHYAIYNEQFF. Here the CDR3 DNA reads TGTGCCAGCAGCCATTACGCGATTTATAATGAGCAGTTCTTC. The full variable domain, in which reference TRBV7-8 and TRBJ2-1 provide the parts outside the CDR3, is GAGVSQSPRYKVAKRGQDVALRCDPISGHVSLFWYQQALGQGPEFLTYFQNEAQLDKSGLPSDRFFAERPEGSVSTLKIQRTQQEDSAVYLCASSHYAIYNEQFFGPGTRLTVL.

The rearrangement links TRBV27 to TRBJ2-7; D not resolved. Germline CDR1 reads MNHEY; CDR2 reads SMNVEV (reference sequence). The CDR3 is 13 amino acids. The germline V and J ends were trimmed by 7 bases and 4 bases, with 14 bases remaining between them. CDR3 protein: CASITTVTYEQYF. The CDR3 bases are TGTGCCAGCATAACGACTGTGACTTACGAGCAGTACTTC.

V is TRBV4-3 and J is TRBJ2-7; perhaps TRBD2 as D (6 bases). The V end lost 1 base, the J end lost 4 bases, and 14 bases lay between the germline ends. Germline V gene data show CDR1 as LGHNA and CDR2 as YSLEER. There are 15 residues in the CDR3. This CDR3 is CASSQAFLANYEQYF. The CDR3 nucleotides are TGCGCCAGCAGCCAAGCCTTCCTAGCGAATTACGAGCAGTACTTC.

The chain joins TRBV6-5 to TRBJ2-1; no clear D. This CDR3 has 14 amino acids. V was clipped by 6 bases and J by 0 bases, with 9 bases between them. The germline CDR1 and CDR2 sequences are MNHEY and SVGAGI. DNA for the CDR3: TGTGCCAGCAGCCGCGGCAGCTCCTACAATGAGCAGTTCTTC. Encoded protein: CASSRGSSYNEQFF.

The chain links TRBV19 to TRBJ2-3; the D is unclear. Germline V gives CDR1 LNHDA, CDR2 SQIVND (reference sequence). The CDR3 is 13 residues long. V shed 4 bases and J shed 2 bases, with 7 bases lying between them. In DNA, the CDR3 is TGTGCCAGTAGTAGTACAGTCACAGATACGCAGTATTTT. Amino acids: CASSSTVTDTQYF. The whole variable domain, filled in from reference TRBV19 and TRBJ2-3, reads DGGITQSPKYLFRKEGQNVTLSCEQNLNHDAMYWYRQDPGQGLRLIYYSQIVNDFQKGDIAEGYSVSREKKESFPLTVTSAQKNPTAFYLCASSSTVTDTQYFGPGTRLTVL.

The chain links TRBV30 to TRBJ1-1; no firm D call. The CDR3 loop spans 12 amino acids. V shed 5 bases and J shed 4 bases, with 11 bases lying between them. The germline CDR1 and CDR2 sequences are GTSNPN and SVGIG (reference sequence). The CDR3 region is CAWGNRGTEAFF. CDR3 sequence (DNA): TGTGCCTGGGGGAACAGAGGCACTGAAGCTTTCTTT.

This chain connects TRBV6-6 to TRBJ2-7; either TRBD1 or TRBD2 may fit D (5 bases each). V was clipped by 5 bases and J by 2 bases, with 7 bases between them. Germline CDR1 MNHNY, CDR2 SVGAGI (reference sequence). This CDR3 region has 12 residues. CDR3 residues: CASSTGPYEQYF. CDR3 DNA sequence: TGTGCCAGCAGTACGGGGCCCTACGAGCAGTACTTC.

This clone is a singleton in its sample. CDR3 sequence reads: CASSHGTGAGGETQYF. CDR3 DNA: TGTGCCAGCAGTCATGGGACAGGGGCTGGGGGAGAGACCCAGTACTTC. The chain employs TRBV27 and TRBJ2-5, with 10 bases that match TRBD1. The germline CDR1 and CDR2 sequences are MNHEY and SMNVEV (reference sequence). This CDR3 is 16 amino acids long. V was clipped by 5 bases and J by 4 bases; unmatched bases: 10.